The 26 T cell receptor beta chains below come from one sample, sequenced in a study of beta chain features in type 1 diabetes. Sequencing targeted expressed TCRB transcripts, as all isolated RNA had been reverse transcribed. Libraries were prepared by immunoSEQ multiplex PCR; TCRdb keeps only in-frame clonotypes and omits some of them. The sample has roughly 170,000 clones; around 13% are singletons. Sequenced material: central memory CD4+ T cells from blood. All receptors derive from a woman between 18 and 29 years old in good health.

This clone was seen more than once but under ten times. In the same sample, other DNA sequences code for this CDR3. CDR3 sequence: CAWAARGDQPQHF. In DNA form, the CDR3 reads TGTGCCTGGGCCGCCAGGGGTGACCAGCCCCAGCATTTT. This sequence joins TRBV30 and TRBJ1-5; TRBD1 is a possible D gene (6 bases). CDR1 is GTSNPN and CDR2 is SVGIG in the germline V gene (reference sequence). Between the trimmed V and J ends, which lost 5 bases and 7 bases, there was a span of 15 bases. This CDR3 comprises 13 residues. The entire variable domain, with the rest obtained from reference TRBV30 and TRBJ1-5, is as follows: SQTIHQWPATLVQPVGSPLSLECTVEGTSNPNLYWYRQAAGRGLQLLFYSVGIGQISSEVPQNLSASRPQDRQFILSSKKLLLSDSGFYLCAWAARGDQPQHFGDGTRLSIL.

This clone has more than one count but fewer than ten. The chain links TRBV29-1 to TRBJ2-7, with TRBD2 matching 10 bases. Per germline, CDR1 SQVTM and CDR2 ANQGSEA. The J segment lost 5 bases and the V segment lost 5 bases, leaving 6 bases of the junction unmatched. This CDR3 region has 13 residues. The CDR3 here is CSVMSGRGHEQYF. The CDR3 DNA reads TGCAGCGTTATGAGCGGGAGGGGACACGAGCAGTACTTC.

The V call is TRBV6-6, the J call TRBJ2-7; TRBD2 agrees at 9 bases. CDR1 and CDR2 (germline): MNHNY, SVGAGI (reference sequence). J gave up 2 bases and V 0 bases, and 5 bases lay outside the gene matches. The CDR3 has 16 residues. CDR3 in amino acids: CASSYSGGGRAYEQYF. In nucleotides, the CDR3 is TGTGCCAGCAGTTACTCAGGGGGCGGGAGGGCCTACGAGCAGTACTTC.

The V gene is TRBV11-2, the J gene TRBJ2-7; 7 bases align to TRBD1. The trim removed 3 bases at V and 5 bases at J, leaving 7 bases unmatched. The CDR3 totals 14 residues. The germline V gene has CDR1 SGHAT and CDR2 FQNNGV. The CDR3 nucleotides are TGTGCCAGCAGCTTCGACAGGGATCCCCACGAGCAGTACTTC. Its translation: CASSFDRDPHEQYF.

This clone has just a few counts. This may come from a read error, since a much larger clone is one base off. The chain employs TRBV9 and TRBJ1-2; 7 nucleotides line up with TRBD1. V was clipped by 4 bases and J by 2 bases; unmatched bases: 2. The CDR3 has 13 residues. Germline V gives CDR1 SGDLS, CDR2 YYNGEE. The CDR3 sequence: CASSPDRNYGYTF. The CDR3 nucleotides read TGTGCCAGCAGCCCGGACAGGAACTATGGCTACACCTTC.

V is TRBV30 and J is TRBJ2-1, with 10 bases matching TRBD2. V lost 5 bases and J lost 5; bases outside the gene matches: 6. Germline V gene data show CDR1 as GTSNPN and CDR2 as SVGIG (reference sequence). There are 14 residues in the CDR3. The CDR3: CAWGLGLADNEQFF. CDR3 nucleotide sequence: TGTGCCTGGGGCCTTGGACTAGCGGACAATGAGCAGTTCTTC.

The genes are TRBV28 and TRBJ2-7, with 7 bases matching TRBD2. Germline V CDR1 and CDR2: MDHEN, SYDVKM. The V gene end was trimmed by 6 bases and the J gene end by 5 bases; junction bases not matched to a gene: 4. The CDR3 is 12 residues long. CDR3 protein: CASRTSIHEQYF. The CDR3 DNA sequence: TGTGCCAGCAGGACTAGCATCCACGAGCAGTACTTC. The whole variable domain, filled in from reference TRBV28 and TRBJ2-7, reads DVKVTQSSRYLVKRTGEKVFLECVQDMDHENMFWYRQDPGLGLRLIYFSYDVKMKEKGDIPEGYSVSREKKERFSLILESASTNQTSMYLCASRTSIHEQYFGPGTRLTVT.

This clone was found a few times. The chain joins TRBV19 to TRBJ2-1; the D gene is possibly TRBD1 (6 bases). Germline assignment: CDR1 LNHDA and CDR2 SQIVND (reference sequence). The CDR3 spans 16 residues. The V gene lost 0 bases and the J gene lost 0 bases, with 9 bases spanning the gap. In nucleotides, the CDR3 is TGTGCCAGTAGTATAGATACAGGGTCCTCCTACAATGAGCAGTTCTTC. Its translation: CASSIDTGSSYNEQFF.

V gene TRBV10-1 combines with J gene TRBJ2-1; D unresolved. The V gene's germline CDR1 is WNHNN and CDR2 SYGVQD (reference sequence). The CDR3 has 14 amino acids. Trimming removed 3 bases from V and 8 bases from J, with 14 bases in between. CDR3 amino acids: CASSELRVLHEQFF. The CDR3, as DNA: TGCGCCAGCAGTGAACTCCGGGTACTCCATGAGCAGTTCTTC.

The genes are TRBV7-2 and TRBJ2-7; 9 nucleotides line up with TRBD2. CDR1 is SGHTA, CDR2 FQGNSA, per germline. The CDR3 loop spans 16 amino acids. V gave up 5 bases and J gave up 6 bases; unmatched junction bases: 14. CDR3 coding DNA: TGTGCCAGCAGCCCGGCGGGGGGGGTAGGGGCCTCCGAGCAGTACTTC. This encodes CASSPAGGVGASEQYF.

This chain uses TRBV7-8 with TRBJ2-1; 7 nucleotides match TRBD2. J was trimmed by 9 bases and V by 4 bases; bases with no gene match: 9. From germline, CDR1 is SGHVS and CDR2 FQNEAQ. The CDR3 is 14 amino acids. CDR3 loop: CASSSGLGRSEQFF. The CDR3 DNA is TGTGCCAGCAGCTCTGGACTAGGTCGGAGTGAGCAGTTCTTC.

CDR3 protein: CAWSVAGGRGEQFF. DNA of the CDR3: TGTGCCTGGAGTGTAGCGGGAGGCCGGGGTGAGCAGTTCTTC. The chain is built from TRBV30 and TRBJ2-1; TRBD2 agrees at 9 bases. Trimming at V came to 0 bases and at J to 9 bases, leaving 6 bases not matched to a gene. The CDR3 contains 14 residues. Germline loops: CDR1 GTSNPN, CDR2 SVGIG (reference sequence). The complete variable domain, with remaining parts taken from reference TRBV30 and TRBJ2-1, reads SQTIHQWPATLVQPVGSPLSLECTVEGTSNPNLYWYRQAAGRGLQLLFYSVGIGQISSEVPQNLSASRPQDRQFILSSKKLLLSDSGFYLCAWSVAGGRGEQFFGPGTRLTVL.

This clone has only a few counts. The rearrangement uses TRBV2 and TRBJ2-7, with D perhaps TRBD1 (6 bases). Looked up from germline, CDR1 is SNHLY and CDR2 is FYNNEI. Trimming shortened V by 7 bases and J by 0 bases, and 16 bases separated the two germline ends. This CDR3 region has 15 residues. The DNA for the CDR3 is TGTGCCAGCAATCGTCCGACAGGCAGCTCCTACGAGCAGTACTTC. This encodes CASNRPTGSSYEQYF. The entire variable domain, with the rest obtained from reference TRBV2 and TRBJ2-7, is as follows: EPEVTQTPSHQVTQMGQEVILRCVPISNHLYFYWYRQILGQKVEFLVSFYNNEISEKSEIFDDQFSVERPDGSNFTLKIRSTKLEDSAMYFCASNRPTGSSYEQYFGPGTRLTVT.

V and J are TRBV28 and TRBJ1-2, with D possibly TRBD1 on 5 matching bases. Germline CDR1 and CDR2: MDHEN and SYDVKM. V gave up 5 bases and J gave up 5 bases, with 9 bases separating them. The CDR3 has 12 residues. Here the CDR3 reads CASSAGKYGYTF. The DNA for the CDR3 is TGTGCCAGCAGTGCAGGGAAGTATGGCTACACCTTC.

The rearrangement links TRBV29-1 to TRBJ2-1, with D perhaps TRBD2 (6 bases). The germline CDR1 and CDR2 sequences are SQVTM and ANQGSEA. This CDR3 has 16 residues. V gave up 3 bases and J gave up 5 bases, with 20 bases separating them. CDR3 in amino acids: CSVESTTLGRHNEQFF. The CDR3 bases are TGCAGCGTTGAGTCCACCACATTGGGGAGGCACAATGAGCAGTTCTTC.

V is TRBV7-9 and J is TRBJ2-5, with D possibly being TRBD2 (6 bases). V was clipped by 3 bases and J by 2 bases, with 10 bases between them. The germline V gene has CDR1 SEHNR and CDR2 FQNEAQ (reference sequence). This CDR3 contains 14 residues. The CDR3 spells CASSFLGTQETQYF. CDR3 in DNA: TGTGCCAGCAGCTTCTTAGGGACTCAAGAGACCCAGTACTTC.

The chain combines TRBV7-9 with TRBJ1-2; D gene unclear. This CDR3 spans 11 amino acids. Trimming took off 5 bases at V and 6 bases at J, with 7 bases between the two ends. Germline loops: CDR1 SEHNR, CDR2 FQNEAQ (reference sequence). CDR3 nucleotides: TGTGCCAGCAGCCCCAACAATGGCTACACCTTC. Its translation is CASSPNNGYTF.

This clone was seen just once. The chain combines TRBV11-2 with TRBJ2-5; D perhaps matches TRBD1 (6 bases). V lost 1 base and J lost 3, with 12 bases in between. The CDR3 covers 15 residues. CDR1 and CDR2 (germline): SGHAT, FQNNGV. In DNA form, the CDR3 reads TGTGCCAGCAGCTTAGGGGGACAAACCAAAGAGACCCAGTACTTC. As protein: CASSLGGQTKETQYF.

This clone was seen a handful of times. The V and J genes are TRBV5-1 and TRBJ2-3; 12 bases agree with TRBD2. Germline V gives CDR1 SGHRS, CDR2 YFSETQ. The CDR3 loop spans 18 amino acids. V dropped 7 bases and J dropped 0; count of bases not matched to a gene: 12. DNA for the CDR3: TGCGCCAGCTCCTTGCTAGCGGGAGGGCCAAGGAGCACAGATACGCAGTATTTT. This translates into CASSLLAGGPRSTDTQYF.

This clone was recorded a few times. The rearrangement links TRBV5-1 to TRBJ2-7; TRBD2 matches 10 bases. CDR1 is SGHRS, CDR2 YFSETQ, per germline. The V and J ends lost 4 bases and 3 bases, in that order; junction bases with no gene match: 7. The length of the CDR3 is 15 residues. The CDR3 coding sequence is TGCGCCAGCAGCCCCGCACTAGCGGGATACTACGAGCAGTACTTC. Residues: CASSPALAGYYEQYF.

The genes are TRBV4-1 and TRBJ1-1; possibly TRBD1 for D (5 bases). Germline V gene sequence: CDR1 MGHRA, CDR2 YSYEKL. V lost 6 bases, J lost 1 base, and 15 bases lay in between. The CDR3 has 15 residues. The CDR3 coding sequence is TGCGCCAGCAGAGATGTGTTGGGGGGGAACACTGAAGCTTTCTTT. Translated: CASRDVLGGNTEAFF.

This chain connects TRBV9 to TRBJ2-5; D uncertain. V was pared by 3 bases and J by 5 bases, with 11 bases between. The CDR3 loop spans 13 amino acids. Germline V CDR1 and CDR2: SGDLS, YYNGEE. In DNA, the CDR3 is TGTGCCAGCAGCGAGCGAAATCGGGAGACCCAGTACTTC. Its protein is CASSERNRETQYF.

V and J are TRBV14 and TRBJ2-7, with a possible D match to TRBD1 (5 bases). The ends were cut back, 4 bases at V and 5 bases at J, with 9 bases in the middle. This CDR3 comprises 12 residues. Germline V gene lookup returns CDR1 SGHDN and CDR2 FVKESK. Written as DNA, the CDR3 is TGTGCCAGCAGCCGACAGCTACACGAGCAGTACTTC. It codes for CASSRQLHEQYF.

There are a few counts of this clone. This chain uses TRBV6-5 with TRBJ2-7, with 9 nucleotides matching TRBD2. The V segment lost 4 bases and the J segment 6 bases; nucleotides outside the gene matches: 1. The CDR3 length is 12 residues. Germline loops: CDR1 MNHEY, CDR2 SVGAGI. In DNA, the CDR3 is TGTGCCAGCAGTTTACTAGCGGGCGAGCAGTACTTC. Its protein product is CASSLLAGEQYF.

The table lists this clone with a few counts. The CDR3 protein is CASSYSGVFYEQYF. Here the CDR3 DNA reads TGTGCCAGCAGTTACTCAGGGGTCTTTTATGAGCAGTACTTC. The V gene is TRBV6-5, the J gene TRBJ2-7; D might be TRBD1 (5 bases). The V end was cut by 0 bases, the J end by 7 bases, with 13 bases between. Germline assignment: CDR1 MNHEY and CDR2 SVGAGI. The CDR3 is made up of 14 amino acids.

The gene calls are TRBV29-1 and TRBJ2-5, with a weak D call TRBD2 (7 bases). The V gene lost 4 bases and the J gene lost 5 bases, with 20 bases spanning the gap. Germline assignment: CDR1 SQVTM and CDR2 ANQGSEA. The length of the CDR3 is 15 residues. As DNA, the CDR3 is TGCAGCGTTGTCCCAGGGGAGGGTGGTAGGGAGACCCAGTACTTC. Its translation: CSVVPGEGGRETQYF.